These 22 T cell receptor beta chains share one sample of origin, sequenced in a study of cytomegalovirus exposure and HLA in healthy donors. PCR employed 60 Vbeta and 13 Jbeta primers. This table comes from immunoSEQ multiplex PCR, and its TCRdb copy is limited to in-frame clones, with some not included. The top ten clones hold around 0.24% of a sample with 120,000 or so clones, approximately 84% of them seen once. Sequencing was done on a sample of PBMCs. All receptors derive from a man between 50 and 59 years old in good health and CMV-seronegative.

This clone appeared a single time. V gene TRBV30 combines with J gene TRBJ2-5; 8 bases are a match to TRBD2. V gave up 3 bases and J gave up 3 bases; unmatched junction bases: 3. The CDR3 has 13 residues. CDR1 and CDR2 from the germline V gene are GTSNPN and SVGIG (reference sequence). The CDR3 reads CAWSPLAEETQYF. The CDR3 nucleotides are TGTGCCTGGAGCCCACTAGCGGAAGAGACCCAGTACTTC.

The chain carries TRBV9 and TRBJ1-2, with TRBD1 as a possible D gene (5 bases). V gave up 3 bases and J gave up 8 bases, with 11 bases separating them. The CDR3 is made up of 12 amino acids. CDR1 and CDR2 (germline): SGDLS, YYNGEE. CDR3 sequence: CASSATVGGYTF. In DNA form, the CDR3 reads TGTGCCAGCAGCGCGACAGTAGGAGGCTACACCTTC. The variable domain in full, with the rest retrieved from reference TRBV9 and TRBJ1-2, is DSGVTQTPKHLITATGQRVTLRCSPRSGDLSVYWYQQSLDQGLQFLIQYYNGEERAKGNILERFSAQQFPDLHSELNLSSLELGDSALYFCASSATVGGYTFGSGTRLTVV.

This clone has more than one count but fewer than ten. The gene calls are TRBV29-1 and TRBJ2-7, with TRBD2 matching over 7 bases. J was trimmed by 3 bases and V by 3 bases; bases with no gene match: 2. The CDR3 runs to 12 residues. The germline CDR1 and CDR2 sequences are SQVTM and ANQGSEA. CDR3 DNA: TGCAGCGTTGACGCGGGAGTCTACGAGCAGTACTTC. Its protein is CSVDAGVYEQYF.

This sequence joins TRBV7-2 and TRBJ2-6, with unresolved D. Per the germline V gene, CDR1 is SGHTA and CDR2 is FQGNSA. V was shortened by 0 bases and J by 3 bases, with 6 bases between the two germline ends. This CDR3 is 15 amino acids long. As DNA, the CDR3 is TGTGCCAGCAGCTTAGCCCTAGGTGGGGCCAACGTCCTGACTTTC. Encoded protein: CASSLALGGANVLTF.

Concerning this clone: The DNA is omitted, as the CDR3 cannot be located on it reliably, and the CDR3 follows TCRdb's listing. The chain combines TRBV7-2 with TRBJ2-7; the DNA was not compared with TRBD1, the D call given in the table. The germline gives CDR1 SGHTA, CDR2 FQGNSA. The CDR3 extends over 13 residues, inclusive of both ends. The CDR3: CASSLAVGTGTQF.

The gene calls are TRBV6-5 and TRBJ2-1; tentative D call: TRBD1 (6 bases). From germline, CDR1 is MNHEY and CDR2 SVGAGI. V was pared by 5 bases and J by 12 bases, with 17 bases between. The CDR3 contains 13 residues. The CDR3 region has the DNA TGTGCCAGCAGTACCGAAACAGGGCGTAGGCAGTTCTTC. Its translation: CASSTETGRRQFF.

This clone was observed a few times. The genes are TRBV5-1 and TRBJ2-3; 11 positions match TRBD2. This CDR3 spans 14 amino acids. CDR1 and CDR2 (germline): SGHRS, YFSETQ. With 4 bases clipped from V and 9 bases from J, the junction kept 7 bases outside the gene matches. The CDR3 spells CASSGGTSGETQYF. CDR3 in DNA: TGCGCCAGCAGCGGGGGGACTAGCGGAGAGACGCAGTATTTT.

The rearrangement joins TRBV27 to TRBJ2-3, with 7 bases fitting TRBD2. Germline CDR1 is MNHEY and CDR2 is SMNVEV (reference sequence). The ends lost 3 bases at V and 5 bases at J; junction bases unmatched: 11. This CDR3 has 16 amino acids. The CDR3: CASSFVPRGGGDTQYF. The CDR3 DNA reads as TGTGCCAGCAGTTTTGTACCCCGGGGCGGGGGAGATACGCAGTATTTT.

This clone has a single count. This chain uses TRBV15 with TRBJ2-1; D is unclear. This CDR3 contains 15 residues. The germline V gene has CDR1 LNHNV and CDR2 YYDKDF (reference sequence). Trimming pared 0 bases from V and 0 bases from J, leaving 6 bases between. In DNA form, the CDR3 reads TGTGCCACCAGCAGAGATATTAGCTCCTACAATGAGCAGTTCTTC. Encoded protein: CATSRDISSYNEQFF.

This chain uses TRBV28 with TRBJ2-7; D remains unclear. Deletions cut 2 bases from V and 0 bases from J, with 11 bases between. CDR3 size: 15 residues. From germline, CDR1 is MDHEN and CDR2 SYDVKM. CDR3 DNA: TGTGCCAGCAGTTTAGCTAGACTGCACTCCTACGAGCAGTACTTC. It translates to CASSLARLHSYEQYF.

The chain is built from TRBV5-1 and TRBJ1-3; no clear D gene. The CDR3 has 15 amino acids. Per the germline V gene, CDR1 is SGHRS and CDR2 is YFSETQ. V shed 0 bases and J shed 0 bases, with 7 bases lying between them. DNA of the CDR3: TGCGCCAGCAGCTTGGGGGGAGGCTCTGGAAACACCATATATTTT. Translating gives CASSLGGGSGNTIYF.

V usage is TRBV30 and J usage is TRBJ2-1; D not certain. The V end lost 4 bases, the J end lost 0 bases, and 7 bases lay between the germline ends. CDR1 is GTSNPN and CDR2 is SVGIG in the germline V gene (reference sequence). This CDR3 has 13 residues. CDR3 sequence (DNA): TGTGCCTGGAACGTCGGCTCCTACAATGAGCAGTTCTTC. It yields the protein CAWNVGSYNEQFF.

V and J are TRBV5-6 and TRBJ1-2, with D unresolved. The length of the CDR3 is 13 residues. The germline CDR1 and CDR2 sequences are SGHDT and YYEEEE. Trimming shortened V by 0 bases and J by 4 bases, and 7 bases separated the two germline ends. The CDR3 protein is CASSLEQIYGYTF. DNA for the CDR3: TGTGCCAGCAGCTTGGAACAAATCTATGGCTACACCTTC. The complete variable domain, with remaining parts taken from reference TRBV5-6 and TRBJ1-2, reads DAGVTQSPTHLIKTRGQQVTLRCSPKSGHDTVSWYQQALGQGPQFIFQYYEEEERQRGNFPDRFSGHQFPNYSSELNVNALLLGDSALYLCASSLEQIYGYTFGSGTRLTVV.

The chain joins TRBV9 to TRBJ1-1, with a weak D call TRBD1 (6 bases). The CDR3 is 16 amino acids. Trimming removed 0 bases from V and 0 bases from J, with 12 bases in between. CDR1 is SGDLS, CDR2 YYNGEE, per germline. This chain's CDR3 is CASSVVGAGVNTEAFF. The CDR3 DNA reads TGTGCCAGCAGCGTAGTGGGGGCAGGGGTGAACACTGAAGCTTTCTTT.

V is TRBV21-1 and J is TRBJ1-4; TRBD1, as called in the table, went unchecked against the DNA. TRBV21-1 is a recognized pseudogene. The CDR3 totals 18 residues. CDR3 amino acids: CASSDHTWTGDRGEKLFF. CDR3 nucleotide sequence: TGTGCCAGCAGCGACCATACTTGGACAGGGGACCGGGGAGAAAAACTGTTTTTT.

The gene calls are TRBV5-1 and TRBJ2-1; perhaps TRBD2 as D (6 bases). V lost 6 bases to trimming and J lost 16 bases, with 26 bases between them. Germline assignment: CDR1 SGHRS and CDR2 YFSETQ. This CDR3 spans 14 amino acids. CDR3 sequence reads: CASKASAEYKGCFF. The CDR3 nucleotides read TGCGCCAGCAAGGCTAGCGCCGAATATAAAGGGTGTTTCTTC.

This chain joins TRBV5-4 and TRBJ2-2; TRBD2 matches 9 bases. The CDR3 extends over 15 amino acids. J gave up 5 bases and V 2 bases, and 4 bases lay outside the gene matches. From germline, CDR1 is SGHNT and CDR2 YYREEE (reference sequence). CDR3 sequence reads: CASSFGGGVTGELFF. DNA of the CDR3: TGTGCCAGCAGCTTCGGCGGGGGGGTTACCGGGGAGCTGTTTTTT.

The chain has TRBV2 and TRBJ1-1; D is perhaps TRBD1 (6 bases). The CDR3 runs to 13 residues. CDR1 and CDR2 (germline): SNHLY, FYNNEI. Between the trimmed V and J ends, which lost 4 bases and 10 bases, there was a span of 16 bases. The CDR3 spells CASSGGQTFGAFF. The CDR3 nucleotides are TGTGCCAGCAGTGGGGGACAAACCTTTGGAGCTTTCTTT.

In its sample, this clone was seen a few times. This chain joins TRBV18 and TRBJ1-1, with D perhaps matching TRBD1 (5 bases). The CDR3 contains 14 residues. V lost 3 bases to trimming and J lost 2 bases, with 10 bases between them. Germline CDR1 is KGHSH and CDR2 is LQKENI. CDR3 in DNA: TGTGCCAGCTCACCCGAGACAGTTAACACTGAAGCTTTCTTT. Translated: CASSPETVNTEAFF.

The chain joins TRBV7-2 to TRBJ2-7; no clear D. The CDR3 has 14 residues. V lost 1 base, J lost 0 bases, and 7 bases lay in between. CDR1 and CDR2 (germline): SGHTA, FQGNSA. In nucleotides, the CDR3 is TGTGCCAGCAGCTTAGGACGGAGCTCCTACGAGCAGTACTTC. Encoded protein: CASSLGRSSYEQYF.

The gene calls are TRBV5-1 and TRBJ2-6; no definite D call. This CDR3 is 16 amino acids long. Trimming took 0 bases from V and 2 from J, leaving 9 bases between them. Germline V CDR1 and CDR2: SGHRS, YFSETQ. CDR3 bases: TGCGCCAGCAGCTTGGACAGAAGCCCTGGGGCCAACGTCCTGACTTTC. This codes for CASSLDRSPGANVLTF.

This chain uses TRBV7-2 with TRBJ2-2; 9 bases fit TRBD1. V dropped 2 bases and J dropped 7; count of bases not matched to a gene: 11. Germline V gene sequence: CDR1 SGHTA, CDR2 FQGNSA. This CDR3 has 17 amino acids. CDR3: CASSLRYRGPDSGELFF. As DNA, the CDR3 is TGTGCCAGCAGCTTACGCTACAGGGGGCCCGATAGCGGGGAGCTGTTTTTT.